This entry describes one TCR beta chain. Its antigen is unknown. The assay was immunoSEQ multiplex PCR, and TCRdb's table has in-frame clones only and misses some. Seen here are about 37,000 clones, over 65% observed once, and the top ten hold 16%. This record belongs to a study of PD-1 blockade in classical Hodgkin lymphoma. Study-wide findings and caveats: Before treatment, TCR diversity in newly diagnosed patients was reportedly lower than in healthy donors. Initiation of nivolumab under 1 year after ASCT led to exclusion of patients. CD4+ TCR diversity rose significantly by C4D1, and CD8+ TCR diversity did not.

After autologous stem cell transplantation all patients relapsed, and prior brentuximab vedotin exposure differed between cohorts. CDR1 LGHNA and CDR2 YNFKEQ come from the germline V gene. The CDR3 loop spans 15 amino acids. Trimming removed 0 bases at V and 4 bases at J, with 13 bases between. V usage is TRBV4-2 and J usage is TRBJ2-7; D perhaps matches TRBD2 (7 bases). This clonotype originated in a human donor with classical Hodgkin lymphoma. Specimen: peripheral blood mononuclear cells (PBMCs), collected before the second cycle of nivolumab. CDR3 amino acids: CASSQEGGAGYEQYF. The CDR3 region has the DNA TGTGCCAGCAGCCAAGAAGGGGGGGCAGGGTACGAGCAGTACTTC.